The rows below give T cell receptor beta chains drawn from one sample of a study of cytomegalovirus exposure and HLA in healthy donors. Sequencing was performed with immunoSEQ multiplex PCR; in TCRdb, only in-frame clones are kept and a portion is missing. The sample carries about 200,000 clones, about four fifths recorded once. Sequenced material: PBMCs. The receptors originated from a boy between 2 and 15 years old in good health and CMV-seronegative. Each CDR3 is given with its conserved first and last residue. A D gene is named only where the DNA matches it firmly. Part of the rows lack a size; the others show once, few, many or a class for expanded clones.

clone_size	d_call	v_call	j_call	cdr3_aa	cdr3_nt
few	.	TRBV6-5	TRBJ1-1	CATIGGGSNTEAFF	TGTGCCACCATCGGGGGGGGCTCGAACACTGAAGCTTTCTTT
.	TRBD2	TRBV2	TRBJ2-7	CASSLGLAGIYEQYF	TGTGCCAGCAGCTTAGGACTAGCGGGGATCTACGAGCAGTACTTC
.	TRBD2	TRBV29-1	TRBJ2-3	CSVAGLAGTDTQYF	TGCAGCGTTGCCGGGCTAGCGGGCACAGATACGCAGTATTTT
.	.	TRBV29-1	TRBJ2-1	CSGNYGGAGWNEQFF	TGCAGCGGAAACTATGGGGGGGCCGGTTGGAATGAGCAGTTCTTC
.	TRBD2	TRBV7-2	TRBJ2-7	CASSPSGGGSYEQYF	TGTGCCAGCAGCCCGAGCGGGGGTGGATCCTACGAGCAGTACTTC
once	TRBD2	TRBV10-3	TRBJ2-7	CAISESSGGGIYEQYF	TGTGCCATCAGTGAGTCTAGCGGGGGGGGCATCTACGAGCAGTACTTC
few	TRBD2	TRBV9	TRBJ2-2	CASSPGLAGPTGELFF	TGTGCCAGCAGCCCTGGACTAGCGGGGCCCACCGGGGAGCTGTTTTTT
few	.	TRBV6-5	TRBJ1-2	CASKEAYFNYGYTF	TGTGCCAGCAAAGAAGCCTATTTTAACTATGGCTACACCTTC
.	.	TRBV19	TRBJ1-2	CASSIGGSGPYGYTF	TGTGCCAGTAGTATAGGAGGCAGCGGGCCCTATGGCTACACCTTC
.	TRBD1	TRBV5-6	TRBJ2-3	CASSFQGLTGVGTDTQYF	TGTGCCAGCAGCTTCCAGGGTTTAACAGGGGTGGGCACAGATACGCAGTATTTT
.	.	TRBV19	TRBJ1-6	CASSIRGNSPLHF	TGTGCCAGTAGTATAAGGGGGAATTCACCCCTCCACTTT
once	TRBD1	TRBV5-1	TRBJ2-7	CASSLAGSGGYEQYF	TGCGCCAGCAGCTTGGCCGGGTCAGGGGGCTACGAGCAGTACTTC
few	.	TRBV2	TRBJ1-1	CASSGTGMLDTEAFF	TGTGCCAGCAGTGGAACAGGGATGCTTGATACTGAAGCTTTCTTT
once	TRBD2	TRBV4-3	TRBJ2-1	CASSQVSAGVHNEQFF	TGCGCCAGCAGCCAAGTCTCAGCGGGGGTTCACAATGAGCAGTTCTTC
.	.	TRBV5-6	TRBJ2-7	CASSLLTGRSYEQYF	TGTGCCAGCAGCTTGTTGACAGGGAGGTCCTACGAGCAGTACTTC
.	.	TRBV2	TRBJ2-7	CAGSALTGEQYF	TGTGCCGGCAGTGCGCTAACGGGGGAGCAGTACTTC
once	.	TRBV2	TRBJ2-2	CASRQTNTGELFF	TGTGCCAGCAGGCAGACGAACACCGGGGAGCTGTTTTTT
.	.	TRBV7-2	TRBJ2-2	CASSLTYGAGELFF	TGTGCCAGCAGCTTAACTTACGGGGCCGGGGAGCTGTTTTTT
.	TRBD1	TRBV9	TRBJ2-5	CASSPSSGTGPETQYF	TGTGCCAGCAGCCCATCCTCCGGGACAGGTCCAGAGACCCAGTACTTC
once	TRBD1	TRBV10-3	TRBJ1-1	CATLRDRSYVNTEAFF	TGTGCCACCCTCCGGGACAGGTCGTACGTGAACACTGAAGCTTTCTTT
.	TRBD1	TRBV19	TRBJ2-7	CASSAYPGQPMVEQYF	TGTGCCAGTTCAGCCTACCCGGGACAGCCAATGGTCGAGCAGTACTTC
.	.	TRBV6-1	TRBJ1-1	CASEGTEAFF	TGTGCCAGCGAGGGAACTGAAGCTTTCTTT
.	.	TRBV19	TRBJ1-1	CASSNVQLTEAFF	TGTGCCAGTAGTAATGTACAGCTCACTGAAGCTTTCTTT
few	TRBD2	TRBV10-3	TRBJ2-3	CAISYLQGGADTQYF	TGTGCCATCTCGTACTTGCAGGGAGGGGCAGATACGCAGTATTTT
.	.	TRBV9	TRBJ2-6	CASSGDSGANVLTF	TGTGCCAGCAGTGGAGACTCCGGGGCCAACGTCCTGACTTTC
once	TRBD1	TRBV5-4	TRBJ1-2	CASSLRTGKDYGYTF	TGTGCCAGCAGCCTAAGGACAGGGAAAGACTATGGCTACACCTTC
.	.	TRBV7-2	TRBJ2-7	CASSLGRTYEQYF	TGTGCCAGCAGCTTAGGGCGGACCTACGAGCAGTACTTC
.	TRBD1	TRBV27	TRBJ1-6	CASSLVRQGANNNSPLHF	TGTGCCAGCAGTTTGGTTAGGCAGGGGGCGAATAATAATTCACCCCTCCACTTT
.	.	TRBV4-2	TRBJ2-3	CASSRREQGADTQYF	TGTGCCAGCAGCCGTAGAGAACAGGGCGCAGATACGCAGTATTTT
.	.	TRBV27	TRBJ1-2	CASSWGGQGDYGYTF	TGTGCCAGCAGTTGGGGGGGGCAGGGCGACTATGGCTACACCTTC
.	TRBD2	TRBV2	TRBJ2-5	CASSGPLAGGMQTQYF	TGTGCCAGCAGTGGGCCCCTAGCGGGGGGGATGCAGACCCAGTACTTC
.	.	TRBV7-2	TRBJ1-1	CASSLSRRLNTEAFF	TGTGCCAGCAGCTTATCTCGGAGATTGAACACTGAAGCTTTCTTT
.	.	TRBV5-6	TRBJ2-7	CASSLGQDEQYF	TGTGCCAGCAGCTTGGGACAGGACGAGCAGTACTTC
few	TRBD2	TRBV5-1	TRBJ2-5	CASSLKPLAGGPGEETQYF	TGCGCCAGCAGCTTGAAGCCGCTAGCGGGGGGGCCGGGGGAAGAGACCCAGTACTTC
.	.	TRBV7-3	TRBJ2-6	CASSPRPGNSGANVLTF	TGTGCCAGCAGCCCACGTCCAGGGAACTCTGGGGCCAACGTCCTGACTTTC
.	TRBD2	TRBV7-2	TRBJ2-7	CASSRTSGYEQYF	TGTGCCAGCAGCCGGACTAGCGGCTACGAGCAGTACTTC
once	TRBD1	TRBV7-9	TRBJ2-1	CASSPGQEIYNEQFF	TGTGCCAGCAGCCCTGGACAGGAGATATACAATGAGCAGTTCTTC
once	.	TRBV7-9	TRBJ1-3	CASSVQAGAGNTIYF	TGTGCCAGCAGCGTCCAGGCAGGGGCTGGAAACACCATATATTTT
.	.	TRBV7-2	TRBJ2-5	CASSPLGPPQETQYF	TGTGCCAGCAGCCCACTAGGGCCGCCACAAGAGACCCAGTACTTC
.	TRBD1	TRBV5-6	TRBJ2-5	CASSFEQGQETQYF	TGTGCCAGCAGCTTCGAACAGGGGCAAGAGACCCAGTACTTC
.	TRBD1	TRBV5-4	TRBJ1-2	CASSLDRGQDANYGYTF	TGTGCCAGCAGCTTGGACAGGGGGCAAGATGCTAACTATGGCTACACCTTC
.	TRBD1	TRBV7-9	TRBJ1-5	CASSPRQGPYSNQPQHF	TGTGCCAGCAGCCCCAGACAGGGTCCCTATAGCAATCAGCCCCAGCATTTT
.	.	TRBV6-5	TRBJ1-6	CASSYMGAISSPLHF	TGTGCCAGCAGTTACATGGGGGCGATAAGTTCACCCCTCCACTTT
.	TRBD1	TRBV5-6	TRBJ2-7	CASSYGTGGPYEQYF	TGTGCCAGCAGCTATGGGACAGGGGGTCCCTACGAGCAGTACTTC
once	.	TRBV14	TRBJ1-4	CASSDNREGNEKLFF	TGTGCCAGCAGCGATAACAGGGAAGGAAATGAAAAACTGTTTTTT
.	.	TRBV6-5	TRBJ1-1	CASSYVPFVDTEAFF	TGTGCCAGCAGTTATGTCCCTTTCGTTGACACTGAAGCTTTCTTT